This T cell receptor beta chain stems from a study of T cell responses to AZD1222 COVID-19 vaccine. Study observations and caveats: The peak T cell response came first, and repertoires were sampled only after it. Unmutated regions of variants are reportedly targeted by nearly half of spike-specific TCRs.

TCRdb keeps only in-frame clones here, not all; method: immunoSEQ multiplex PCR. The table records 200,000 or so clones, about 94% of them present only once. Details on this clone: The antigen is undetermined.

This clonotype originated in an adult who received the AZD1222 COVID-19 vaccine. The sequencing here drew on peripheral blood, taken 28 days after the second AZD1222 dose.

The CDR3 coding sequence is TGTGCCAGCAGTGAGGGACAGGGGCTGGGCGAGCAGTACTTC. Protein sequence: CASSEGQGLGEQYF. The chain combines TRBV6-1 with TRBJ2-7, with 10 bases lining up with TRBD1. The CDR3 is 14 amino acids. Trimming took 3 bases from V and 6 from J; bases not matched to a gene: 5. Germline V CDR1 and CDR2: MNHNS, SASEGT.